This TCR beta chain was identified during a study of T cell responses to AZD1222 COVID-19 vaccine. Study observations and caveats: Spike-specific TCR breadth rose after two AZD1222 doses, and depth rose as well. There were mostly white British donors and more females than males, and clonal diversity was possibly underestimated. Nearly half of spike-specific TCRs reportedly target variant regions that are unmutated in the B.1.351 and B.1.1.7 variants.

Generated by immunoSEQ multiplex PCR, the TCRdb table keeps only in-frame clones and is missing some. The data contain 190,000 or so clones, 93% of them singletons. In germline, CDR1 is MRHNA, CDR2 SNTAGT. After removal of 6 bases from V and 4 bases from J, the junction contained 6 bases not matched to a gene. The CDR3 consists of 14 residues. Note on this clone: Its antigen is unidentified.

Second-dose schedules of about 4 or about 12 weeks were combined. This receptor was taken from an adult who received the AZD1222 COVID-19 vaccine. The genes are TRBV6-4 and TRBJ2-1, with 7 bases identical to TRBD2. The sample consisted of peripheral blood, taken 28 days after the second AZD1222 dose. The CDR3 protein is CASRVVAGYNEQFF. CDR3 DNA sequence: TGTGCCAGCAGGGTGGTAGCGGGTTACAATGAGCAGTTCTTC.